In this sample, the clone carrying this T cell receptor beta chain turned up many times. J lost 2 bases, V lost 5 bases, and 12 bases had no gene match. In germline, CDR1 is DFQATT, CDR2 SNEGSKA (reference sequence). The CDR3 is made up of 15 amino acids. These data belong to a study of CDR3 diversity in severe acne. TCRdb redid the calling of the PCR reads with MiXCR, one entry per CDR3 protein. Counted here are over 85,000 distinct CDR3 sequences, 51% occurring once; the ten biggest clones make up under 15%. The receptor was derived from a male donor with acne. The sample comprised blood. The rearrangement links TRBV20-1 to TRBJ2-7, with 7 positions matching TRBD1. DNA for the CDR3: TGCAGTGCTTATCTCGACAGGGAGACTACCTACGAGCAGTACTTC. Translating gives CSAYLDRETTYEQYF.